This passage covers 13 T cell receptor beta chains from one sample sequenced in a study of cytomegalovirus exposure and HLA in healthy donors. Here immunoSEQ multiplex PCR was the method, and the copy in TCRdb shows in-frame clones only, minus some. In the table there are roughly 200,000 clones, around 81% of which are singletons. The sample taken for sequencing was PBMCs. The receptors originated from a woman between 18 and 29 years old in good health and CMV-seropositive.

The rearrangement uses TRBV27 and TRBJ2-1; D is ambiguous. The CDR3 has 15 amino acids. CDR1 is MNHEY and CDR2 is SMNVEV in the germline V gene (reference sequence). The germline V and J ends were trimmed by 2 bases and 0 bases, with 8 bases remaining between them. The CDR3 coding sequence is TGTGCCAGCAGTTTACCGCGAAGCTCCTACAATGAGCAGTTCTTC. Its protein is CASSLPRSSYNEQFF.

The gene calls are TRBV2 and TRBJ2-5; TRBD2 matches at 12 bases. V lost 6 bases to trimming and J lost 3 bases; unmatched junction nucleotides: 8. CDR3 size: 16 residues. CDR1 is SNHLY, CDR2 FYNNEI, per germline. CDR3 sequence (DNA): TGTGCCAGCAGCTCCACTAGCGGGGGGCCAAAAGAGACCCAGTACTTC. Translation: CASSSTSGGPKETQYF.

The V and J genes are TRBV9 and TRBJ1-4; the D is unclear. CDR1 is SGDLS, CDR2 YYNGEE, per germline. The CDR3 is 14 residues long. V was cut by 3 bases and J by 3 bases, with 9 bases left in between. The CDR3 DNA reads TGTGCCAGCAGCGAGCAATCGGCTAATGAAAAACTGTTTTTT. The encoded protein is CASSEQSANEKLFF. Supplemented by reference TRBV9 and TRBJ1-4, the full variable domain reads DSGVTQTPKHLITATGQRVTLRCSPRSGDLSVYWYQQSLDQGLQFLIQYYNGEERAKGNILERFSAQQFPDLHSELNLSSLELGDSALYFCASSEQSANEKLFFGSGTQLSVL.

The V gene is TRBV9, the J gene TRBJ1-2; 7 bases match TRBD1. Unmatched junction bases numbered 7, after V lost 3 bases and J lost 2 bases. The length of the CDR3 is 15 residues. The V gene's germline CDR1 is SGDLS and CDR2 YYNGEE. In nucleotides, the CDR3 is TGTGCCAGCAGCGCGACCACGGGACAGAACTATGGCTACACCTTC. Encoded protein: CASSATTGQNYGYTF.

The chain employs TRBV7-9 and TRBJ1-2; D might be TRBD1 (5 bases). CDR1 and CDR2 (germline): SEHNR, FQNEAQ (reference sequence). With 5 bases removed from V and 8 bases from J, the gap between germline ends came to 24 bases. The CDR3 contains 16 residues. CDR3 coding DNA: TGTGCCAGCAGCCTCCAACATAGAGGACAACTTTTGGGCTACACCTTC. Protein sequence: CASSLQHRGQLLGYTF. The full variable domain, in which reference TRBV7-9 and TRBJ1-2 provide the parts outside the CDR3, is DTGVSQNPRHKITKRGQNVTFRCDPISEHNRLYWYRQTLGQGPEFLTYFQNEAQLEKSRLLSDRFSAERPKGSFSTLEIQRTEQGDSAMYLCASSLQHRGQLLGYTFGSGTRLTVV.

The chain recombines TRBV29-1 with TRBJ2-1, with D hard to call. This CDR3 has 11 amino acids. V was trimmed by 7 bases and J by 10 bases, leaving 14 bases between them. Germline CDR1 SQVTM, CDR2 ANQGSEA. This CDR3 reads CSALFVVEQFF. The CDR3 DNA sequence: TGCAGCGCCTTGTTCGTTGTCGAGCAGTTCTTC.

This chain uses TRBV11-2 with TRBJ2-7, with D possibly matching TRBD1 (5 bases). CDR1 and CDR2 from the germline V gene are SGHAT and FQNNGV. V was clipped by 5 bases and J by 4 bases, with 15 bases between them. This CDR3 contains 14 residues. The CDR3 sequence: CASSKTQGPYEQYF. CDR3 coding DNA: TGTGCCAGCAGCAAGACGCAGGGCCCATACGAGCAGTACTTC.

The V and J genes are TRBV5-1 and TRBJ1-1; D unclear. Trimming pared 2 bases from V and 4 bases from J, leaving 15 bases between. The CDR3 sequence is 15 residues long. From germline, CDR1 is SGHRS and CDR2 YFSETQ. The CDR3 bases are TGCGCCAGCAGCTTAAACTCCAGGCTCCTCACTGAAGCTTTCTTT. Translation: CASSLNSRLLTEAFF.

The chain joins TRBV19 to TRBJ1-5; D call uncertain. Germline values: CDR1 LNHDA, CDR2 SQIVND (reference sequence). The CDR3 loop spans 16 amino acids. V lost 5 bases and J lost 7, with 21 bases in between. The DNA of the CDR3 is TGTGCCAGTAGTGGAGTTGACACTCGAAGGAGGCAGCCCCAGCATTTT. The encoded protein is CASSGVDTRRRQPQHF.

The chain combines TRBV27 with TRBJ1-2; 7 bases are shared with TRBD1. The V gene's germline CDR1 is MNHEY and CDR2 SMNVEV (reference sequence). The CDR3 runs 12 residues. J was trimmed by 8 bases and V by 4 bases; bases with no gene match: 4. The CDR3 DNA reads as TGTGCCAGCAGTTCTTACAGGGGCGGCTACACCTTC. It codes for CASSSYRGGYTF.

This clone was detected once. The V gene is TRBV5-5, the J gene TRBJ2-7; possibly TRBD1 for D (6 bases). Germline V gene sequence: CDR1 SGHKS, CDR2 YYEKEE (reference sequence). The CDR3 consists of 12 residues. V lost 7 bases to trimming and J lost 2 bases, with 10 bases between them. The CDR3, as DNA: TGTGCCAGCGGGGGCAGACCCTACGAGCAGTACTTC. Translating gives CASGGRPYEQYF.

The table lists this clone with a count of one. CDR3 bases: TGTGCCAGCGGAGATATGACCCAGTACTTC. As protein: CASGDMTQYF. The chain is built from TRBV7-2 and TRBJ2-5; D gene ambiguous. The V end lost 8 bases, the J end lost 7 bases, and 8 bases lay between the germline ends. CDR1 and CDR2 from the germline V gene are SGHTA and FQGNSA. This CDR3 is 10 amino acids long.

V is TRBV6-1 and J is TRBJ1-2, with D maybe TRBD1 (5 bases). The V and J ends lost 6 bases and 5 bases respectively, with 7 bases between them. Per germline, CDR1 MNHNS and CDR2 SASEGT. The CDR3 consists of 11 residues. CDR3 protein: CASRQDYGYTF. The DNA of the CDR3 is TGTGCCAGCAGACAGGATTATGGCTACACCTTC.